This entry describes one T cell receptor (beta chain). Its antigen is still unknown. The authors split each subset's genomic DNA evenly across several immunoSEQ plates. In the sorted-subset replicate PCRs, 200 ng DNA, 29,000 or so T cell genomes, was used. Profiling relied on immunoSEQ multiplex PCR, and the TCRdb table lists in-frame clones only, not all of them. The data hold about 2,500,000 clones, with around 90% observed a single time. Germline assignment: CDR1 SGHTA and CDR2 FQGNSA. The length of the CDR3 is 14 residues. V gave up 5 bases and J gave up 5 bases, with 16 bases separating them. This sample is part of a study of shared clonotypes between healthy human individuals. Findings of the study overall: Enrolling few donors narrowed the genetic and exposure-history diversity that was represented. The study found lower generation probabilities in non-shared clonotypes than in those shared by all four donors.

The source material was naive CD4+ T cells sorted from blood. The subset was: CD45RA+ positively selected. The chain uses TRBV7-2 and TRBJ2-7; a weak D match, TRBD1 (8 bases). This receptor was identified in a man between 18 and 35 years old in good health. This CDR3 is CASSLWTGRDEQYF. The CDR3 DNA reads TGTGCCAGCAGCCTATGGACAGGGAGGGACGAGCAGTACTTC.